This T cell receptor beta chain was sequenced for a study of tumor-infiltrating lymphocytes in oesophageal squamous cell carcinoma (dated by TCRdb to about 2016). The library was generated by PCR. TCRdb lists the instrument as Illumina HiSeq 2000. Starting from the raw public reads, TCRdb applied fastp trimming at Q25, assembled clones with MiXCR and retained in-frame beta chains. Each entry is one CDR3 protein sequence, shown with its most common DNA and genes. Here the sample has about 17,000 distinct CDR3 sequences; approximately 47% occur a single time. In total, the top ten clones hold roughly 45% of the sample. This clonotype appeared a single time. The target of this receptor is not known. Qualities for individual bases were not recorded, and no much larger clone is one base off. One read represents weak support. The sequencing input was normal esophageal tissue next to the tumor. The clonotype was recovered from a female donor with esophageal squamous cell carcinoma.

The DNA sequence reads TGTGCCAGCAGCTTAACTCGCGGCCATCCCTACGAGCAGTACTTC. Translated, it gives CASSLTRGHPYEQYF. This chain is built from TRBV7-4 and TRBJ2-5, with no D gene named confidently. The closer fit of TRBJ2-7 to the DNA end suggests the J call may be wrong. Via the germline V gene, CDR1 is SGHVT and CDR2 SQSDAQ. From cysteine to phenylalanine, the CDR3 is 15 amino acids long. Only CDR3 DNA remains: 45 bases, in frame from the first base.